A selection of T cell receptor beta chains follows, all from one sample in a study of blood T cell repertoires in COVID-19. Assay used: immunoSEQ multiplex PCR; TCRdb lists only in-frame clones, some missing. In the table there are 35,000 to 50,000 clones, 82% of which are singletons. Input material: peripheral blood. Receptors were obtained from a woman between 70 and 85 years old with acute or convalescent COVID-19. Each CDR3 is given with its conserved first and last residue. The D gene is left open where the match is weak. Rows give clone size only sometimes, using once, few, many, or a class for an expanded clone.

V gene,clone size,J gene,D gene,CDR3 DNA,CDR3 protein
TRBV30,.,TRBJ1-1,TRBD1,TGTGCCTGGGACAGGGGAATGAACACTGAAGCTTTCTTT,CAWDRGMNTEAFF
TRBV12-3/TRBV12-4,.,TRBJ2-7,.,TGTGCCAGCAGTTCAGGGGCATCCTACGAGCAGTACTTC,CASSSGASYEQYF
TRBV9,.,TRBJ2-1,.,TGTGCCAGCAGCCCACAGGGAGCCCTGAATGAGCAGTTCTTC,CASSPQGALNEQFF
TRBV4-1,.,TRBJ2-1,TRBD2,TGCGCCAGCAGCAAGATAGCGGGAGTTAATGAGCAGTTCTTC,CASSKIAGVNEQFF
TRBV29-1,.,TRBJ2-7,TRBD1,TGCAGCGTGAGGGACAGGGGTCTCCACGAGCAGTACTTC,CSVRDRGLHEQYF
TRBV25-1,once,TRBJ2-7,.,TGTGCCAGCAGTCCCCCGGGGTCCAGCGAGAGTCCCTACGAGCAGTACTTC,CASSPPGSSESPYEQYF
TRBV15,few,TRBJ2-2,.,TGTGCCACCAGCAGAGAGGGTCGGGGCACCGGGGAGCTGTTTTTT,CATSREGRGTGELFF
TRBV24-1,.,TRBJ2-2,TRBD1,TGTGCCACCAGTAAGGGACAGGGGAGGACCGGGGAGCTGTTTTTT,CATSKGQGRTGELFF
TRBV11-3,once,TRBJ1-2,.,TGTGCCAGCAGCCCTGGGGCTGACTATGGCTACACCTTC,CASSPGADYGYTF
TRBV6-5,.,TRBJ2-7,TRBD2,TGTGCCAGCAGTTTCCGGACTAGCGGGAGCTCCTACGAGCAGTACTTC,CASSFRTSGSSYEQYF
TRBV18,.,TRBJ1-1,TRBD1,TGTGCCAGCTCCCTTACCTCCGACAGGGTTAACACTGAAGCTTTCTTT,CASSLTSDRVNTEAFF
TRBV5-8,.,TRBJ1-6,.,TGTGCCAGCAGCCATTGGACGGCGGGGGGACCCCTCCACTTT,CASSHWTAGGPLHF
TRBV19,once,TRBJ1-5,TRBD1,TGTGCCAGTAGTCTCCTTGGACAGGGGATGGGCAATCAGCCCCAGCATTTT,CASSLLGQGMGNQPQHF
TRBV2,few,TRBJ1-4,TRBD1,TGTGCCAGCACTCCCAGACAGGGGACTAATGAAAAACTGTTTTTT,CASTPRQGTNEKLFF
TRBV2,.,TRBJ1-5,.,TGTGCCAGCATTGGGGGGGGAAGTGGCAATCAGCCCCAGCATTTT,CASIGGGSGNQPQHF
TRBV20-1,.,TRBJ2-7,.,TGCAGTGCTAGTCGCGATACCTACGAGCAGTACTTC,CSASRDTYEQYF
TRBV18,once,TRBJ2-5,TRBD2,TGTGCCAGCTCACCAGGGACTAGCGGGATGATCCAAGAGACCCAGTACTTC,CASSPGTSGMIQETQYF
TRBV19,.,TRBJ1-1,.,TGTGCCAGTAGTATGGGGGGGTTTACTGAAGCTTTCTTT,CASSMGGFTEAFF
TRBV24-1,.,TRBJ2-3,.,TGTGCCACCACCTCAGGAACAGATACGCAGTATTTT,CATTSGTDTQYF
TRBV30,few,TRBJ2-7,TRBD1,TGTGCCTGGACCCGACAGGGTTTCTACGAGCAGTACTTC,CAWTRQGFYEQYF
TRBV7-3,.,TRBJ2-1,TRBD1,TGTGCCAGCAGCGACCGACAGGGTAATGAGCAGTTCTTC,CASSDRQGNEQFF
TRBV6-2/TRBV6-3,.,TRBJ1-1,.,TGTGCCAGCAGTAAGGGGGTTAGGAACACTGAAGCTTTCTTT,CASSKGVRNTEAFF
TRBV30,.,TRBJ2-1,.,TGTGCCTGGACTAGTAACTCCTACAATGAGCAGTTCTTC,CAWTSNSYNEQFF
TRBV3-1/TRBV3-2,.,TRBJ1-2,.,TGTGCCAGCAGCCTAGTCCAGGGGTATGGAGACTATGGCTACACCTTC,CASSLVQGYGDYGYTF
TRBV10-3,.,TRBJ2-1,TRBD2,TGTGCCATCAGTGATCCGGGAGGGCGGGAAGAGCAGTTCTTC,CAISDPGGREEQFF
TRBV5-4,once,TRBJ2-7,TRBD1,TGTGCCAGCAGCGGACCCGGGACAGGGAGGTACGAGCAGTACTTC,CASSGPGTGRYEQYF
TRBV6-1,.,TRBJ1-6,.,TGTGCCAGCAGTGAAATACAGGGTGGGGGATCACCCCTCCACTTT,CASSEIQGGGSPLHF
TRBV9,.,TRBJ2-1,.,TGTGCCAGCAGAAGAGAGAACTACAATGAGCAGTTCTTC,CASRRENYNEQFF
TRBV9,.,TRBJ2-3,TRBD2,TGTGCCAGCAGCGTAGAGGGACTAGCGAACACCAAAAGCACAGATACGCAGTATTTT,CASSVEGLANTKSTDTQYF
TRBV7-2,.,TRBJ2-7,TRBD2,TGTGCCAGCAGCATAGGACTAGCGGGTTCCTACGAGCAGTACTTC,CASSIGLAGSYEQYF
TRBV6-5,.,TRBJ1-6,.,TGTGCCAGCAGTTACGGGCGGGGGGAAAATTCACCCCTCCACTTT,CASSYGRGENSPLHF
TRBV7-2,.,TRBJ2-1,.,TGTGCCAGCAGCCTGGAGCGGAATGAGCAGTTCTTC,CASSLERNEQFF
TRBV7-7,.,TRBJ2-3,TRBD2,TGTGCTAGCAGCGCGGCTAGCGGGGAGGTCCCCACAGATACGCAGTATTTT,CASSAASGEVPTDTQYF
TRBV2,.,TRBJ1-4,.,TGTGCCAGCGGCGGGGCAGTGGAGAACGAAAAACTGTTTTTT,CASGGAVENEKLFF
TRBV24-1,few,TRBJ2-7,.,TGTGCCACCAGTGATAAGGGAGTGGGGGGGCCAGGGGAGCAGTACTTC,CATSDKGVGGPGEQYF
TRBV15,.,TRBJ2-2,.,TGTGCCACCAGCAGGAGGGGGGGCGTCGACACCGGGGAGCTGTTTTTT,CATSRRGGVDTGELFF
TRBV9,.,TRBJ2-7,.,TGTGCCAGCAGCGTTGGACTCCTGGGGGAGCAGTACTTC,CASSVGLLGEQYF
TRBV6-4,.,TRBJ2-3,.,TGTGCCAGCAGTCGGTCTAGCACAGATACGCAGTATTTT,CASSRSSTDTQYF
TRBV7-9,.,TRBJ2-1,.,TGTGCCAGCAGCTTAGATGGAACAGGGGAGCAGTTCTTC,CASSLDGTGEQFF
TRBV6-2/TRBV6-3,once,TRBJ1-2,TRBD1,TGTGCCAGCAGTTCCCAGGCGGGACAGGGCCTAGGGACCTATGGCTACACCTTC,CASSSQAGQGLGTYGYTF
TRBV18,.,TRBJ2-7,.,TGTGCCAGCTCACCGGAGGGTGGCAGGCGCCACTCCTACGAGCAGTACTTC,CASSPEGGRRHSYEQYF
TRBV29-1,once,TRBJ2-3,TRBD2,TGCAGCGTTGGAAGCGGGACTAATACGCAGTATTTT,CSVGSGTNTQYF
TRBV6-5,.,TRBJ1-5,.,TGTGCCAGCACACTGGCGGGTCAGCCCCAGCATTTT,CASTLAGQPQHF
TRBV2,.,TRBJ2-7,TRBD1,TGTGCCAGCAGTGAAAAGGGACAGTCGAACTTC,CASSEKGQSNF
TRBV5-1,few,TRBJ2-5,TRBD2,TGCGCCAGCAGCTTCGCACTAGCGGACCAAGAGACCCAGTACTTC,CASSFALADQETQYF
TRBV29-1,few,TRBJ2-3,.,TGCAGCGTTGATGTCCCAAGCACAGATACGCAGTATTTT,CSVDVPSTDTQYF
TRBV10-1,.,TRBJ2-1,.,TGCGCCAGCAGTGGTGGCGGGAACTACAATGAGCAGTTCTTC,CASSGGGNYNEQFF
TRBV7-9,.,TRBJ2-1,TRBD1,TGTGCCAGCAGCTCCCATGGGACAGGGGGCAACAATGAGCAGTTCTTC,CASSSHGTGGNNEQFF
TRBV7-3,.,TRBJ2-3,TRBD2,TGTGCCAGCAGCCCTTATCCGGGACTAGCGGGCACAGATACGCAGTATTTT,CASSPYPGLAGTDTQYF
TRBV9,few,TRBJ2-2,TRBD2,TGTGCCAGCAGCGTAGCCGCGGGAGGTGCAATGGGGGAGCTGTTTTTT,CASSVAAGGAMGELFF
TRBV11-3,.,TRBJ1-1,.,TGTGCCAGCGAGACAGGCTGGGGGAACACTGAAGCTTTCTTT,CASETGWGNTEAFF
TRBV2,.,TRBJ2-1,TRBD2,TGTGCCAGCAGTGAAGTGTTAGCGGGAGCTAGCTACAATGAGCAGTTCTTC,CASSEVLAGASYNEQFF
TRBV7-9,few,TRBJ1-2,TRBD1,TGTGCCAGTGCAGGGGGACGAGGCTACACCTTC,CASAGGRGYTF
TRBV6-1,.,TRBJ2-1,.,TGTGCCAGCAGTGCCCGGGGTTCACGAGTGCAGAATGAGCAGTTCTTC,CASSARGSRVQNEQFF
TRBV29-1,.,TRBJ2-7,TRBD2,TGCAGCCATCGACATTGGGGAGGGCCCCAGTACGAGCAGTACTTC,CSHRHWGGPQYEQYF
TRBV7-3,.,TRBJ2-7,.,TGTGCCAGCAGATCTAAGGGAGAACGCGAGCAGTACTTC,CASRSKGEREQYF
TRBV2,few,TRBJ1-1,.,TGTGCCAGCAGTGAACAGGCCACTGAAGCTTTCTTT,CASSEQATEAFF
TRBV29-1,.,TRBJ2-1,TRBD1,TGCAGCGTTGAAAAATCGGGACAGGGGGTAGAAGAGCAGTTCTTC,CSVEKSGQGVEEQFF
TRBV27,.,TRBJ2-7,TRBD2,TGTGCCAGCAGTTTACTTCCTAGCGGCTACGAGCAGTACTTC,CASSLLPSGYEQYF